This record covers a single T cell receptor (beta chain). Extraction of RNA preceded its reverse transcription into cDNA, which served as the sequencing template. The protocol was immunoSEQ multiplex PCR, while the TCRdb copy is restricted to in-frame clones and leaves out a portion. Of approximately 180,000 clones in the sample, roughly 59% were seen once. Germline V gene sequence: CDR1 DFQATT, CDR2 SNEGSKA (reference sequence). The CDR3 sequence is 11 residues long. V gave up 5 bases and J gave up 4 bases, with 8 bases separating them. The data derive from a study of CD8+ T cells in alopecia areata. About the research overall: Treated individuals took tofacitinib by mouth, 5 to 10 mg twice daily. It was 6 to 18 months of tofacitinib, and then there were 6 months off drug.

Sampling of alopecia areata patients yielded lesional scalp punch biopsies as well as peripheral blood. A FACSAria was used to sort CD4+ and CD8+ T cells. These cells came from PBMCs. The chain links TRBV20-1 to TRBJ1-2, with D tentatively TRBD1 (6 bases). Sequencing used CD4+ T cells sorted from blood, obtained at week 0. The clonotype was recovered from a human donor with alopecia areata. DNA of the CDR3: TGCAGTGCTGCACAGGGCTATGGCTACACCTTC. It encodes CSAAQGYGYTF.